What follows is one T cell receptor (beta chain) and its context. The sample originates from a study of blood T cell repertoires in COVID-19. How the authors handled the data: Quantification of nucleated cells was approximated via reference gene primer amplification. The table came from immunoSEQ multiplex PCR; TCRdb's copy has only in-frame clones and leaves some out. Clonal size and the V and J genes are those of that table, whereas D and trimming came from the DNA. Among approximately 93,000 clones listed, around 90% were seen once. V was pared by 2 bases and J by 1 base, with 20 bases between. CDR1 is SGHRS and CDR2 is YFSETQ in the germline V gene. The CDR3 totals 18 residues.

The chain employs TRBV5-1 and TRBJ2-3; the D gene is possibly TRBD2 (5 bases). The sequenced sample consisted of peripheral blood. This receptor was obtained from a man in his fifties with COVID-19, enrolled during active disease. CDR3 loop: CASSFEGSQLSRTDTQYF. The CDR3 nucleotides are TGCGCCAGCAGCTTTGAGGGAAGTCAGCTGTCCCGCACAGATACGCAGTATTTT.